Shown below are 8 T cell receptor beta chains from a single sample sequenced in a study of shared clonotypes between healthy human individuals. Only in-frame clones appear in the TCRdb table, and some are missing; sequencing was by immunoSEQ multiplex PCR. The sample records about 1 million clones, around 76% being singletons. The sample comprised memory CD4+ T cells sorted from blood. Subset described: CD45RA-negative fraction. Source of these receptors: a man between 18 and 29 years old in good health.

In regard to this clone: A read error may account for a junction end that differs from germline. The chain is built from TRBV10-1 and TRBJ2-1; D is unresolved. Per the germline V gene, CDR1 is WNHNN and CDR2 is SYGVQD (reference sequence). This CDR3 has 8 amino acids. CDR3 residues: CASNEQFF. In DNA, the CDR3 is TGCGCCAGCAATGAGCAGTTCTTC.

The chain carries TRBV27 and TRBJ2-7, with D perhaps matching TRBD2 (5 bases). This CDR3 is built from 13 residues. CDR1 MNHEY and CDR2 SMNVEV come from the germline V gene (reference sequence). Trimming took off 5 bases at V and 3 bases at J, with 11 bases between the two ends. The CDR3 nucleotides are TGTGCCAGCAGTATAACGGGGAGCTACGAGCAGTACTTC. Translating it yields CASSITGSYEQYF.

The chain links TRBV11-2 to TRBJ2-2, with D tentatively TRBD1 or TRBD2 (5 bases each). V lost 5 bases and J lost 4, with 11 bases in between. CDR1 and CDR2 from the germline V gene are SGHAT and FQNNGV. This CDR3 spans 14 amino acids. Written as DNA, the CDR3 is TGTGCCAGCAGCCTGGGGGTAGCCACCGGGGAGCTGTTTTTT. It codes for CASSLGVATGELFF.

This sequence joins TRBV2 and TRBJ1-5, with D possibly TRBD1 on 6 matching bases. Trimming cost V 7 bases and J 6 bases, with 22 bases left between them. The CDR3 consists of 16 residues. Germline V gives CDR1 SNHLY, CDR2 FYNNEI. The CDR3: CASIGGSQGSGQPQHF. The CDR3, as DNA: TGTGCCAGCATTGGGGGTTCCCAGGGGAGCGGTCAGCCCCAGCATTTT.

V usage is TRBV7-3 and J usage is TRBJ2-7; D may be TRBD1 (6 bases). Germline CDR1 and CDR2: SGHTA and FQGTGA. The CDR3 is 13 residues long. Trimming stripped 5 bases from V and 6 bases from J, with 14 bases between. CDR3 bases: TGTGCCAGCAGCCAGAACACAGGGAGCGAGCAGTACTTC. Translation gives CASSQNTGSEQYF.

The gene calls are TRBV29-1 and TRBJ2-1, with 10 bases lining up with TRBD1. The germline CDR1 and CDR2 sequences are SQVTM and ANQGSEA. The CDR3 length is 14 residues. Unmatched junction bases numbered 8, after V lost 5 bases and J lost 7 bases. The CDR3 is CSVFDRGLRNEQFF. The CDR3 nucleotides read TGCAGCGTTTTCGACAGGGGGCTTAGAAATGAGCAGTTCTTC.

CDR3 region: CASANGIHIYEQYF. The CDR3 DNA sequence: TGTGCCAGCGCAAACGGGATTCACATCTACGAGCAGTACTTC. The chain couples TRBV7-9 to TRBJ2-7; perhaps TRBD2 as D (5 bases). Germline loops: CDR1 SEHNR, CDR2 FQNEAQ (reference sequence). V lost 8 bases and J 3 bases, leaving 17 bases between the germline ends. CDR3 size: 14 residues. The complete variable domain, with remaining parts taken from reference TRBV7-9 and TRBJ2-7, reads DTGVSQNPRHKITKRGQNVTFRCDPISEHNRLYWYRQTLGQGPEFLTYFQNEAQLEKSRLLSDRFSAERPKGSFSTLEIQRTEQGDSAMYLCASANGIHIYEQYFGPGTRLTVT.

The chain uses TRBV2 and TRBJ1-4; TRBD1 agrees at 8 bases. J lost 0 bases, V lost 5 bases, and 5 bases had no gene match. From germline, CDR1 is SNHLY and CDR2 FYNNEI. The length of the CDR3 is 16 residues. The CDR3 spells CASSKGQAATNEKLFF. As DNA, the CDR3 is TGTGCCAGCAGTAAGGGACAGGCGGCAACTAATGAAAAACTGTTTTTT.